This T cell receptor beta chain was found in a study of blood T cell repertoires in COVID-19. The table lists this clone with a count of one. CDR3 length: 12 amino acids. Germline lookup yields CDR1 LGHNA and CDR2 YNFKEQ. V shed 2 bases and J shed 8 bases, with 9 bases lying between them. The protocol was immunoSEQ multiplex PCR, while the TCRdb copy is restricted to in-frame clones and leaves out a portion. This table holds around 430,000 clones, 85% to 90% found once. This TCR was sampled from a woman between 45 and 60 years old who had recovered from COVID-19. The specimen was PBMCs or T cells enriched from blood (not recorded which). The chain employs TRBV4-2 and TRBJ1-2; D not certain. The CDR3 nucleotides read TGTGCCAGCAGCCAATCTAGAGCGGGCTACACCTTC. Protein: CASSQSRAGYTF.